The clone carrying this TCR beta chain was detected a few times. As yet, its antigen is unknown. Unique molecular identifiers were present in the TCR beta cDNA libraries. A single record per CDR3 protein comes from TCRdb applying MiXCR to the PCR reads. The repertoire consists of roughly 800,000 distinct CDR3 sequences, with about 45% occurring once and the leading ten covering around 4.7%. CDR3 length: 13 residues. This entry is derived from a study of post-analysis software for immune sequencing data. Looking at the study overall: Progressive-relapsing, secondary progressive and relapsing-remitting multiple sclerosis were among the disease courses included.

Broader study findings: Significantly lower normalized Chao1 diversity was found in patients with multiple sclerosis relative to controls. TRBV5-6, TRBV5-1 and TRBV20-1 were among roughly 5 TRBV segments more frequent in patients than controls.

The TCR sequence derives from a girl aged 5-17 years with multiple sclerosis. Material: blood. The chain uses TRBV21-1 and TRBJ2-1; TRBD2, the table's D call, lacks a check against the DNA. TRBV21-1 is labeled a pseudogene. This CDR3 is CASSSRTSGRQFF. CDR3 nucleotide sequence: TGTGCCAGCAGCTCACGGACTAGCGGGAGGCAGTTCTTC.